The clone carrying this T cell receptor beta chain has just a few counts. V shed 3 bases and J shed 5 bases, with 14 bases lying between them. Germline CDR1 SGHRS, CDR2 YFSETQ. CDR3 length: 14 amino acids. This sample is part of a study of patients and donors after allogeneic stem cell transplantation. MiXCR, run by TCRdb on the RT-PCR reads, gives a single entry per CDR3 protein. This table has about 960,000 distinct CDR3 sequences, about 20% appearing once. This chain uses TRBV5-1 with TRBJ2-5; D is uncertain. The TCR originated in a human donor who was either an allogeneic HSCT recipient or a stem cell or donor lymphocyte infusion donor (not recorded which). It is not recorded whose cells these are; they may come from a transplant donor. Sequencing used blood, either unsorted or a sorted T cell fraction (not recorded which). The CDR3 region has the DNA TGCGCCAGCAGCTCCGGGCAGTCTGGGGAGACCCAGTACTTC. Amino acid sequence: CASSSGQSGETQYF. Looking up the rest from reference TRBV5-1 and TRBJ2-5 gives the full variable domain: KAGVTQTPRYLIKTRGQQVTLSCSPISGHRSVSWYQQTPGQGLQFLFEYFSETQRNKGNFPGRFSGRQFSNSRSEMNVSTLELGDSALYLCASSSGQSGETQYFGPGTRLLVL.